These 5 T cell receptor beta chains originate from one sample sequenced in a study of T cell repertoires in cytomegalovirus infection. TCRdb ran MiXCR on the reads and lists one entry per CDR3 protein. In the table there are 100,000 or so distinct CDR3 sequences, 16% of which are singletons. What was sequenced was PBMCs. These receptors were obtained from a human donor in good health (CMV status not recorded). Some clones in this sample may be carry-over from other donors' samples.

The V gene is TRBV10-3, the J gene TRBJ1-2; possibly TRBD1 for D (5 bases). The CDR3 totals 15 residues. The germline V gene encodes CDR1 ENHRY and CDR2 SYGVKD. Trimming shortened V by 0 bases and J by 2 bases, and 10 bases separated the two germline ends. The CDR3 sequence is CAISESNGANYGYTF. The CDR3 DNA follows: TGTGCCATCAGTGAGTCGAACGGGGCCAACTATGGCTACACCTTC.

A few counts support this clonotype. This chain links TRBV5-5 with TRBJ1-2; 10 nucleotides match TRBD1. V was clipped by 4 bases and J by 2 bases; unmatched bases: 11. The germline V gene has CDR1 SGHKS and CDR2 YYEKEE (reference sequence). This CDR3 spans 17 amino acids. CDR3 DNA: TGTGCCAGCAGCATAAAGGACAGGGGGTTGAAGAACTATGGCTACACCTTC. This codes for CASSIKDRGLKNYGYTF.

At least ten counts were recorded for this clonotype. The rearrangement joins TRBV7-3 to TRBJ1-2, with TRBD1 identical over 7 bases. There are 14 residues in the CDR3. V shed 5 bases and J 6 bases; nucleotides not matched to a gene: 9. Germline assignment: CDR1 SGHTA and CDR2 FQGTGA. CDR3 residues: CASSVAGGSDGYTF. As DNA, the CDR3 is TGTGCCAGCAGCGTTGCAGGGGGAAGTGATGGCTACACCTTC. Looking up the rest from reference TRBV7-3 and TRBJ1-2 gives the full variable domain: GAGVSQTPSNKVTEKGKYVELRCDPISGHTALYWYRQSLGQGPEFLIYFQGTGAADDSGLPNDRFFAVRPEGSVSTLKIQRTERGDSAVYLCASSVAGGSDGYTFGSGTRLTVV.

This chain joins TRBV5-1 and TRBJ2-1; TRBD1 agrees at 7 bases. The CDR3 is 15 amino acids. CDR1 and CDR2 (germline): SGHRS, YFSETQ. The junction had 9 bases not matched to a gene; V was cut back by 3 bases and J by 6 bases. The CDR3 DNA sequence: TGCGCCAGCAGCTCGAACAGACAGGGTCTCAATGAGCAGTTCTTC. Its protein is CASSSNRQGLNEQFF.

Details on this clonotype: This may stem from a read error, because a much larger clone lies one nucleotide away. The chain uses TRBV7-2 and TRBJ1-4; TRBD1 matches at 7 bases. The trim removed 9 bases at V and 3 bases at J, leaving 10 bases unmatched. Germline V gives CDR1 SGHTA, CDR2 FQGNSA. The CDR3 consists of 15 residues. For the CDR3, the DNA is TGTGCCAGAAGTAAAACAGGGGTCGCTAATGAAAAACTGTTTTTT. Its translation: CARSKTGVANEKLFF.